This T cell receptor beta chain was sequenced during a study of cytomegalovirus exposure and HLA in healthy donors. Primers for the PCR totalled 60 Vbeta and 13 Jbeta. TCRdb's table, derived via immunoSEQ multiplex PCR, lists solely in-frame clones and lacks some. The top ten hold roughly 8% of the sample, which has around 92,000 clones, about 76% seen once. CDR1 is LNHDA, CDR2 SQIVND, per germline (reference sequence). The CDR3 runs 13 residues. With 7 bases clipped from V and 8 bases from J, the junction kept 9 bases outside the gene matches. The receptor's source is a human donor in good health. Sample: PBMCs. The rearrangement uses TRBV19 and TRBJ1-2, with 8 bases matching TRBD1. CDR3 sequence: CASTPDRVDGYTF. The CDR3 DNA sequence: TGTGCCAGTACCCCGGACAGGGTGGACGGCTACACCTTC.